Presented here are 14 T cell receptor beta chains from one specimen sequenced in a study of T cells and Merkel cell carcinoma outcomes. Repertoires were generated with immunoSEQ multiplex PCR, while TCRdb's copy carries only in-frame clones and drops some. Of some 21,000 clones listed, about 80% are singletons. Sample: tumor tissue from Merkel cell carcinoma. The receptors shown here come from a human donor with Merkel cell carcinoma.

The genes are TRBV27 and TRBJ1-1; D not certain. This CDR3 has 12 amino acids. Germline loops: CDR1 MNHEY, CDR2 SMNVEV (reference sequence). With 6 bases removed from V and 10 bases from J, the gap between germline ends came to 15 bases. CDR3 DNA: TGTGCCAGCAGCACTAGGGAGAAAGGAGCTTTCTTT. It specifies CASSTREKGAFF.

The chain uses TRBV7-9 and TRBJ2-1; D gene unclear. The CDR3 spans 11 residues. Germline V gene data show CDR1 as SEHNR and CDR2 as FQNEAQ (reference sequence). Between the trimmed V and J ends, which lost 5 bases and 6 bases, there was a span of 5 bases. The CDR3 loop reads CASSLPNEQFF. DNA for the CDR3: TGTGCCAGCAGCCTCCCCAATGAGCAGTTCTTC.

The V and J genes are TRBV9 and TRBJ1-5, with 7 bases that match TRBD1. The trim removed 3 bases at V and 5 bases at J, leaving 8 bases unmatched. There are 15 residues in the CDR3. Germline CDR1 SGDLS, CDR2 YYNGEE. CDR3 protein: CASSARDSSDQPQHF. In DNA form, the CDR3 reads TGTGCCAGCAGCGCGCGGGACAGTTCGGATCAGCCCCAGCATTTT.

V and J are TRBV30 and TRBJ2-1; 13 bases agree with TRBD2. The CDR3 runs 14 residues. Per germline, CDR1 GTSNPN and CDR2 SVGIG (reference sequence). Unmatched junction bases numbered 0, after V lost 1 base and J lost 6 bases. In DNA, the CDR3 is TGTGCCTGGAGTGGACTAGCGGGGGGCAATGAGCAGTTCTTC. This translates into CAWSGLAGGNEQFF.

V and J are TRBV12-5 and TRBJ2-7; possibly TRBD2 for D (6 bases). Germline CDR1 LGHNT, CDR2 FRNRAP. The CDR3 has 13 amino acids. V was pared by 7 bases and J by 1 base, with 11 bases between. This CDR3 is CASVPGLSYEQYF. CDR3 bases: TGTGCTAGTGTTCCGGGACTTTCCTACGAGCAGTACTTC.

The rearrangement links TRBV10-2 to TRBJ2-3; no definite D call. The CDR3 is 10 amino acids. Trimming took off 6 bases at V and 3 bases at J, with 1 base between the two ends. Germline-derived CDR1 and CDR2 are WSHSY and SAAADI. CDR3 residues: CASRTDTQYF. The CDR3 DNA reads TGCGCCAGCAGAACAGATACGCAGTATTTT.

The rearrangement joins TRBV28 to TRBJ2-7; 9 nucleotides agree with TRBD2. The length of the CDR3 is 16 residues. J gave up 3 bases and V 4 bases, and 10 bases lay outside the gene matches. CDR1 and CDR2 (germline): MDHEN, SYDVKM. CDR3 nucleotides: TGTGCCAGCAGTTCACCTGGGAGCGGGAGGAACTACGAGCAGTACTTC. It specifies CASSSPGSGRNYEQYF.

The genes are TRBV5-1 and TRBJ1-1; D unresolved. Trimming removed 3 bases at V and 1 base at J, with 7 bases between. There are 13 residues in the CDR3. CDR1 is SGHRS and CDR2 is YFSETQ in the germline V gene. The CDR3 DNA sequence: TGCGCCAGCAGCTATGCCAGGAACACTGAAGCTTTCTTT. Translating it yields CASSYARNTEAFF.

The gene calls are TRBV6-5 and TRBJ1-1, with D unresolved. In germline, CDR1 is MNHEY, CDR2 SVGAGI. There are 14 residues in the CDR3. V was shortened by 0 bases and J by 3 bases, with 8 bases between the two germline ends. As DNA, the CDR3 is TGTGCCAGCAGTTACTCGAATGGGGACACTGAAGCTTTCTTT. As protein: CASSYSNGDTEAFF.

V gene TRBV9 combines with J gene TRBJ2-3; 14 nucleotides line up with TRBD2. Per the germline V gene, CDR1 is SGDLS and CDR2 is YYNGEE. The length of the CDR3 is 17 residues. Unmatched junction bases numbered 7, after V lost 2 bases and J lost 5 bases. CDR3 sequence: CASSVNPGLAGEDTQYF. The CDR3 region has the DNA TGTGCCAGCAGCGTCAATCCGGGACTAGCGGGAGAAGATACGCAGTATTTT.

The rearrangement uses TRBV27 and TRBJ1-5; no reliable D call. The CDR3 has 16 amino acids. Trimming shortened V by 4 bases and J by 1 base, and 14 bases separated the two germline ends. Germline CDR1 is MNHEY and CDR2 is SMNVEV (reference sequence). CDR3 nucleotide sequence: TGTGCCAGCAGTTCGTTTTTACCGTTAAGCAATCAGCCCCAGCATTTT. This encodes CASSSFLPLSNQPQHF.

There are a few counts of this clone. The V gene is TRBV7-2, the J gene TRBJ2-3; possibly TRBD2 for D (6 bases). Trimming took off 0 bases at V and 3 bases at J, with 7 bases between the two ends. Germline V gene sequence: CDR1 SGHTA, CDR2 FQGNSA. This CDR3 has 14 amino acids. CDR3 DNA: TGTGCCAGCAGCTTAGCCGGGAGTACAGATACGCAGTATTTT. Amino acids: CASSLAGSTDTQYF.

V usage is TRBV6-5 and J usage is TRBJ1-1; D ambiguous. Germline lookup yields CDR1 MNHEY and CDR2 SVGAGI. V was clipped by 9 bases and J by 1 base, with 9 bases between them. This CDR3 is built from 12 residues. The CDR3 sequence: CASWRRNTEAFF. CDR3 coding DNA: TGTGCCAGTTGGAGGAGGAACACTGAAGCTTTCTTT.

By proportion, this clone is medium-sized. This chain joins TRBV4-1 and TRBJ1-1, with D perhaps TRBD1 (5 bases). V lost 3 bases, J lost 1 base, and 12 bases lay in between. Per germline, CDR1 MGHRA and CDR2 YSYEKL. The CDR3 runs 15 residues. Here the CDR3 DNA reads TGCGCCAGCAGCCAGAGGGGTACCGAGAACACTGAAGCTTTCTTT. Translating it yields CASSQRGTENTEAFF.